This T cell receptor beta chain emerged from a study of OX40 agonist ivuxolimab in advanced cancers. This clone was seen more than once but under ten times. Method: immunoSEQ multiplex PCR; TCRdb's copy keeps in-frame clones and lacks some. The sample consists of about 30,000 clones, 79% of them appearing once. The CDR3 is 15 residues long. The V end was cut by 4 bases, the J end by 10 bases, with 23 bases between. From germline, CDR1 is SGHTS and CDR2 YDEGEE. This sequence was found in an adult with an advanced solid tumor such as melanoma, head and neck, liver or kidney cancer. J is TRBJ1-2 and V is TRBV5-8; D might be TRBD1 (6 bases). The input for sequencing was CD4+ or CD8+ T cells sorted from blood, taken in a trial of the OX40 agonist ivuxolimab. In DNA, the CDR3 is TGTGCCAGCAGCGGCCGCGACAGGTTTTCCGTCGACTACACCTTC. As protein: CASSGRDRFSVDYTF.